These T cell receptor beta chains were read from a single sample in a study of blood T cell repertoires in COVID-19. Repertoires were generated with immunoSEQ multiplex PCR, while TCRdb's copy carries only in-frame clones and drops some. The data show some 240,000 clones, roughly 89% seen once. The sample taken for sequencing was peripheral blood. These receptors were collected from a woman aged 40 to 50 who had recovered from COVID-19. Each CDR3 is given with its conserved first and last residue. D genes are given only for firm matches. Clone size is shown for a subset of rows, as once, few, many or a class of expanded clone.

CASSLPGNTEAFF,TGTGCCAGCAGCCTCCCAGGGAACACTGAAGCTTTCTTT,TRBJ1-1,.,TRBV28,.
CAWADPGRFRGEKLFF,TGTGCCTGGGCTGACCCAGGGCGCTTTAGAGGCGAAAAACTGTTTTTT,TRBJ1-4,.,TRBV30,once
CASSQTGNYGYTF,TGTGCCAGTAGCCAGACAGGAAACTATGGCTACACCTTC,TRBJ1-2,.,TRBV19,.
CASSRGQGAKFEQFF,TGCGCCAGCAGCCGAGGACAGGGGGCTAAGTTTGAGCAGTTCTTC,TRBJ2-1,TRBD1,TRBV4-1,.
CASSRTVYQETQYF,TGTGCCAGCAGTCGAACGGTGTACCAAGAGACCCAGTACTTC,TRBJ2-5,.,TRBV6-5,.
CATSRAGRLAGGEQFF,TGTGCCACCAGCAGAGCGGGCCGACTAGCGGGAGGTGAGCAGTTCTTC,TRBJ2-1,TRBD2,TRBV15,.
CASGQGAYGYTF,TGTGCTAGTGGTCAGGGGGCCTATGGCTACACCTTC,TRBJ1-2,TRBD1,TRBV12-5,.
CASSKRGPQHF,TGTGCCAGCAGTAAAAGGGGGCCCCAGCATTTT,TRBJ1-5,.,TRBV7-2,.
CASSKVQREAPSTDTQYF,TGTGCCAGCAGCAAAGTCCAGCGGGAGGCTCCTAGCACAGATACGCAGTATTTT,TRBJ2-3,.,TRBV21-1,.
CASSLGETYGYTF,TGCGCCAGCAGCTTGGGGGAGACCTATGGCTACACCTTC,TRBJ1-2,.,TRBV5-1,once
CASSWTGDNEQFF,TGTGCCAGCAGTTGGACAGGGGACAATGAGCAGTTCTTC,TRBJ2-1,TRBD1,TRBV27,once
CASSGTGSGTEAFF,TGTGCCAGCAGCGGGACAGGGTCGGGCACTGAAGCTTTCTTT,TRBJ1-1,TRBD1,TRBV7-9,.
CASSETDNEQFF,TGCGCCAGCAGTGAGACAGACAATGAGCAGTTCTTC,TRBJ2-1,.,TRBV10-1,.
CASSWGGLAGSSSKNIQYF,TGCGCCAGCAGCTGGGGAGGACTAGCGGGGTCATCGTCTAAAAACATTCAGTACTTC,TRBJ2-4,TRBD2,TRBV5-1,once